This TCR beta chain was identified during a study of blood T cell repertoires in COVID-19. How the authors handled the data: Amplification of reference gene primers was used by the study to estimate nucleated cell counts. Clones were read by immunoSEQ multiplex PCR, and TCRdb kept only the in-frame ones, dropping some. Clone size and V and J calls were adopted from that table, with D and trimming inferred from the DNA. The sample includes over 50,000 clones, 87% of them seen just once. V gave up 7 bases and J gave up 2 bases, with 18 bases separating them. From germline, CDR1 is ENHRY and CDR2 SYGVKD. This CDR3 region has 15 residues.

The TCR was taken from a middle-aged man with active COVID-19. Material for sequencing was peripheral blood. The genes are TRBV10-3 and TRBJ2-7; D is possibly TRBD2 (5 bases). CDR3 sequence reads: CAITMRPGNTYEQYF. The CDR3 DNA sequence: TGTGCCATCACCATGAGACCCGGGAACACCTACGAGCAGTACTTC.